This entry concerns a single T cell receptor beta chain. TCRdb used MiXCR to reprocess the RT-PCR reads, holding one entry per CDR3 protein. This table holds about 170,000 distinct CDR3 sequences, about 12% found once. This record belongs to a study of response to subunit inactivated influenza vaccine. CDR1 is SGHVS, CDR2 FQNEAQ, per germline. The CDR3 is made up of 15 amino acids. Trimming stripped 5 bases from V and 4 bases from J, with 17 bases between. These data also formed part of another study, on T cells expressing NK-cell markers. That publication notes: TCR beta libraries carry UMIs added by 5'RACE template switching. Restriction of the sorted population to alpha-beta TCR T cells was achieved in several experiments with an anti-gamma-delta TCR antibody. A handful of donors' CD3+CD56-NKG2C+ cells were dominated by the same clonotypes.

The V call is TRBV7-8, the J call TRBJ1-2, with D possibly matching TRBD1 (5 bases). The source is a man aged 45-65 years who received an inactivated influenza vaccine. Sequencing used CD8+ T cells sorted from PBMCs, obtained about 13 days after vaccination. CDR3 protein: CASSEGLFFRYGYTF. CDR3 bases: TGTGCCAGCAGCGAGGGGCTTTTTTTTCGCTATGGCTACACCTTC.